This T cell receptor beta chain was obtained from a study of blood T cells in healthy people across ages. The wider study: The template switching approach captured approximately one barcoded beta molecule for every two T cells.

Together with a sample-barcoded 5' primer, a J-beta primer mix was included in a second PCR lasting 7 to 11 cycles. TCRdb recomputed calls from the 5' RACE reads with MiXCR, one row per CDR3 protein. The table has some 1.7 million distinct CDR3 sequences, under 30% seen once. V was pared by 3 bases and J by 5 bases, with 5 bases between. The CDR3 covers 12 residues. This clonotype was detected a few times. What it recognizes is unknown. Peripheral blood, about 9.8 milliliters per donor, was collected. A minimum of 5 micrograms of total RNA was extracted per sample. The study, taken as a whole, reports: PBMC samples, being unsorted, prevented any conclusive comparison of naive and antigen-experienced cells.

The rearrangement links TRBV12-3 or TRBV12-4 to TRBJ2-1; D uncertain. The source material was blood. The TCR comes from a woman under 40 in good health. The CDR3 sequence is CASSFGHNEQFF. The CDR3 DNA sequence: TGTGCCAGCAGTTTTGGGCACAATGAGCAGTTCTTC.